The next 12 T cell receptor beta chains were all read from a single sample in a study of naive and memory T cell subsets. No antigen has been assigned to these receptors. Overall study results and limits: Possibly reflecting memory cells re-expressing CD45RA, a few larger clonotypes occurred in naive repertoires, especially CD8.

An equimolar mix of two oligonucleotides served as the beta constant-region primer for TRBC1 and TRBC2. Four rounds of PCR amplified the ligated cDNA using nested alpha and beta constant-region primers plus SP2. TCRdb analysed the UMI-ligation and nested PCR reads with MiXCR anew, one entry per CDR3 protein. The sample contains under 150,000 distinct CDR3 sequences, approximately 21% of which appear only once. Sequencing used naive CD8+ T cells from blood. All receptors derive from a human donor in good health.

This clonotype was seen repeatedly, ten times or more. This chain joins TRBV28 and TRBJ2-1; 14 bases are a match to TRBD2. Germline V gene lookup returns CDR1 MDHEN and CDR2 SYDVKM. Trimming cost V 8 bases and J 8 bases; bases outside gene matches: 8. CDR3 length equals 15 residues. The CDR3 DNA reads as TGTGCCAGCGCAGGGACTAGCGGGAGTTTGGATGAGCAGTTCTTC. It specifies CASAGTSGSLDEQFF.

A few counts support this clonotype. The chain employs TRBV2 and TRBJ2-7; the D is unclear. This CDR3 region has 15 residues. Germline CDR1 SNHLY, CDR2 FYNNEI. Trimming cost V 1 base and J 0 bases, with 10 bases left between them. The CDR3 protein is CASSEGSAASYEQYF. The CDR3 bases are TGTGCCAGCAGTGAAGGGTCTGCTGCCTCCTACGAGCAGTACTTC.

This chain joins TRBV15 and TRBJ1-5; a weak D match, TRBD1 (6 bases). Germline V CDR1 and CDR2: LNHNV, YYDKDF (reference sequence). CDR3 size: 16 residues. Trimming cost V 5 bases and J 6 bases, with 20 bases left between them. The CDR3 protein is CATSVDPGDVGQPQHF. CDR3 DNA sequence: TGTGCCACCAGCGTGGACCCAGGGGATGTGGGTCAGCCCCAGCATTTT. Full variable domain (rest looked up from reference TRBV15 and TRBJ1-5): DAMVIQNPRYQVTQFGKPVTLSCSQTLNHNVMYWYQQKSSQAPKLLFHYYDKDFNNEADTPDNFQSRRPNTSFCFLDIRSPGLGDTAMYLCATSVDPGDVGQPQHFGDGTRLSIL.

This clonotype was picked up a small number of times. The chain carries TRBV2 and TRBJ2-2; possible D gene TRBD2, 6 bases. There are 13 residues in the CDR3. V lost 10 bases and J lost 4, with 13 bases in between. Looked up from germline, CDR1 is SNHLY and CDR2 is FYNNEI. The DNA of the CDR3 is TGTGCCACCCGGGCGCGGGGCACCGGGGAGCTGTTTTTT. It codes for CATRARGTGELFF.

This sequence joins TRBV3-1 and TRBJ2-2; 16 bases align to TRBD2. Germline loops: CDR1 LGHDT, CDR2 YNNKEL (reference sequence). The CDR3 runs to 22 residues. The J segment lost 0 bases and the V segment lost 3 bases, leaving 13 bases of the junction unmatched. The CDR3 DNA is TGTGCCAGCAGCCAGACGGGACTAGCGGGAGGGTCCATAAGAGCGAACACCGGGGAGCTGTTTTTT. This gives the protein CASSQTGLAGGSIRANTGELFF.

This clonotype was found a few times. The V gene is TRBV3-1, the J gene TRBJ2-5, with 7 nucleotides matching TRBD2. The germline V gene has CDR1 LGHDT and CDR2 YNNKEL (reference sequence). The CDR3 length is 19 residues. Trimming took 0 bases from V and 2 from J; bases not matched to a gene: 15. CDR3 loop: CASSQDPPVIAGVQETQYF. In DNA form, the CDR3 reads TGTGCCAGCAGCCAAGATCCCCCCGTGATAGCGGGCGTACAAGAGACCCAGTACTTC.

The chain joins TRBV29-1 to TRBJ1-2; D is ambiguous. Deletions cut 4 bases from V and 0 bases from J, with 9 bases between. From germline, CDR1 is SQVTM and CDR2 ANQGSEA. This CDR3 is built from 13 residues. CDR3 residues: CSVVDRPNYGYTF. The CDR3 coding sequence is TGCAGCGTTGTCGACCGACCTAACTATGGCTACACCTTC.

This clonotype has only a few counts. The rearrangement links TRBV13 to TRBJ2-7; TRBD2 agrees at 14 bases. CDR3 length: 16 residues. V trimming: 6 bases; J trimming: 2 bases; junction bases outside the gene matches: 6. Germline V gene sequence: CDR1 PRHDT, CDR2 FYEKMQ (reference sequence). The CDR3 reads CASSGGTSGRTYEQYF. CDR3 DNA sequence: TGTGCCAGCAGTGGCGGGACTAGCGGGAGAACCTACGAGCAGTACTTC.

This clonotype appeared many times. The CDR3 DNA follows: TGTGCCAGCAGTTACGGACAGAATTCACCCCTCCACTTT. This codes for CASSYGQNSPLHF. The gene calls are TRBV6-2 or TRBV6-3 and TRBJ1-6, with D possibly matching TRBD1 (6 bases). The CDR3 totals 13 residues. Trimming pared 2 bases from V and 7 bases from J, leaving 6 bases between. Germline-derived CDR1 and CDR2 are MNHEY and SVGEGT.

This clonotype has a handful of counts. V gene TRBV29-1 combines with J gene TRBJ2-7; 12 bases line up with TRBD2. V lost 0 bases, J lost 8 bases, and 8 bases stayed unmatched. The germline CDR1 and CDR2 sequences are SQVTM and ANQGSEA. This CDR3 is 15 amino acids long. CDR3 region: CSVEDPETSGRKQYF. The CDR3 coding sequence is TGCAGCGTTGAAGATCCCGAGACTAGCGGGAGAAAGCAGTACTTC.

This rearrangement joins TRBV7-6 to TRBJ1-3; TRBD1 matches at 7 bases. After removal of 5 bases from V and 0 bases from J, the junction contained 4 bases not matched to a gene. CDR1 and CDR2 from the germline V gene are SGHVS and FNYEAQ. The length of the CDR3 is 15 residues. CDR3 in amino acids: CASSVGTVSGNTIYF. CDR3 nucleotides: TGTGCCAGCAGCGTTGGGACAGTCTCTGGAAACACCATATATTTT.

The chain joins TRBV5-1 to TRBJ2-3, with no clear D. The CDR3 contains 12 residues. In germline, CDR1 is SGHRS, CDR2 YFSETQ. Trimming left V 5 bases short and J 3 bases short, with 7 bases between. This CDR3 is CASRFRTDTQYF. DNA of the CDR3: TGCGCCAGCAGGTTCCGTACAGATACGCAGTATTTT.